A selection of T cell receptor beta chains follows, all from one sample in a study of OX40 agonist ivuxolimab in advanced cancers. Data came from immunoSEQ multiplex PCR; TCRdb stores just in-frame clones and leaves some out. The sample includes about 79,000 clones, 75% to 95% of them seen just once. This sample comprised CD4+ or CD8+ T cells sorted from blood, obtained in a trial of the OX40 agonist ivuxolimab. The receptors were sampled from an adult with an advanced solid tumor such as melanoma, head and neck, liver or kidney cancer. The CDR3 runs from the conserved cysteine through the conserved F or W. A D gene is named only where the DNA matches it firmly. Not all rows give a size; the values are once, few, many and, for expanded clones, a class.

DNA: TGTGCCAGCAGCCGGGACTCCAATGGCAATCAGCCCCAGCATTTT
CDR3: CASSRDSNGNQPQHF
D: .
size: .
V: TRBV2
J: TRBJ1-5

DNA: TGTGCCAGCAGTGGGGGACTCCTGGGCTACACCTTC
CDR3: CASSGGLLGYTF
D: .
size: .
V: TRBV2
J: TRBJ1-2

DNA: TGTGCCATCAGTGAGGGCCGAAGCAATCAGCCCCAGCATTTT
CDR3: CAISEGRSNQPQHF
D: .
size: .
V: TRBV10-3
J: TRBJ1-5

DNA: TGCAGTGCTCGAGCGGACGAGCAGTACTTC
CDR3: CSARADEQYF
D: .
size: .
V: TRBV20-1
J: TRBJ2-7

DNA: TGTGCCAGCAGTGAAGGGCTAGCGGGAGTCTTGGAGACCCAGTACTTC
CDR3: CASSEGLAGVLETQYF
D: TRBD2
size: .
V: TRBV6-1
J: TRBJ2-5

DNA: TGTGCCACCAAACCGGGACTAGCGGTATACGAGCAGTACTTC
CDR3: CATKPGLAVYEQYF
D: TRBD2
size: .
V: TRBV6-5
J: TRBJ2-7

DNA: TGTGCCAGAAGCTTGGCAGGGGTCGGCGGGATCTCCTACAATGAGCAGTTCTTC
CDR3: CARSLAGVGGISYNEQFF
D: .
size: .
V: TRBV5-3
J: TRBJ2-1

DNA: TGTGCCTGGGGAGGGACCGGGGAGCTGTTTTTT
CDR3: CAWGGTGELFF
D: .
size: .
V: TRBV30
J: TRBJ2-2

DNA: TGCGCCAGCAGCCCAGGTGGGGCCAGTTCGAACACTGAAGCTTTCTTT
CDR3: CASSPGGASSNTEAFF
D: .
size: .
V: TRBV5-1
J: TRBJ1-1

DNA: TGTGCCAGCAGCTCGGACGCGTCCTACGAGCAGTACTTC
CDR3: CASSSDASYEQYF
D: .
size: .
V: TRBV11-3
J: TRBJ2-7

DNA: TGTGCCAGTACGCGGGACCGGCACAATGAGCAGTTCTTC
CDR3: CASTRDRHNEQFF
D: .
size: .
V: TRBV19
J: TRBJ2-1

DNA: TGTGCCAGCAGCGTAGGCAGGGTACTTCAAGAGACCCAGTACTTC
CDR3: CASSVGRVLQETQYF
D: .
size: .
V: TRBV9
J: TRBJ2-5

DNA: TGCGCCAGCAGCCAAGAACCACAGGGGGCATGGTCACCCCTCCACTTT
CDR3: CASSQEPQGAWSPLHF
D: TRBD1
size: .
V: TRBV4-1
J: TRBJ1-6

DNA: TGTGCCAGCAGAAATGTAGGGAAGAGCAATCAGCCCCAGCATTTT
CDR3: CASRNVGKSNQPQHF
D: .
size: .
V: TRBV28
J: TRBJ1-5

DNA: TGCAGCGGGTGCCAAGGGACTAGCGTCAGTGAGCAGTTCTTC
CDR3: CSGCQGTSVSEQFF
D: TRBD2
size: .
V: TRBV29-1
J: TRBJ2-1

DNA: TGTGCCAGAAGCTTAAGGGACAGGGCGATTGGCTACACCTTC
CDR3: CARSLRDRAIGYTF
D: TRBD1
size: .
V: TRBV5-3
J: TRBJ1-2

DNA: TGTGCCAGCAGCCCTCAGGGGGCAGGGTCCGGAGAGACCCAGTACTTC
CDR3: CASSPQGAGSGETQYF
D: TRBD1
size: .
V: TRBV4-2
J: TRBJ2-5

DNA: TGTGCCAGCAGTTTTTGGAGGGCCTTGAACACCGGGGAGCTGTTTTTT
CDR3: CASSFWRALNTGELFF
D: .
size: .
V: TRBV27
J: TRBJ2-2

DNA: TGTGCCAGCAGCTTGGGACAGGGGTTGGTTCAGCCCCAGCATTTT
CDR3: CASSLGQGLVQPQHF
D: TRBD1
size: once
V: TRBV7-9
J: TRBJ1-5

DNA: TGTGCCAGCAGTTACAGGGGCGGCTACGAGCAGTACTTC
CDR3: CASSYRGGYEQYF
D: .
size: .
V: TRBV6-6
J: TRBJ2-7

DNA: TGTGCCAGCAGTTACTCAACTAGCACGGATGAGCAGTTCTTC
CDR3: CASSYSTSTDEQFF
D: .
size: .
V: TRBV6-5
J: TRBJ2-1

DNA: TGTGCCAGCAGCGTAGATTTTAGCGGGACCTACGAGCAGTACTTC
CDR3: CASSVDFSGTYEQYF
D: TRBD2
size: .
V: TRBV9
J: TRBJ2-7

DNA: TGTGCCAGCAGTGACCAGGGGGCCCAACATCACAATGAGCAGTTCTTC
CDR3: CASSDQGAQHHNEQFF
D: TRBD1
size: .
V: TRBV6-4
J: TRBJ2-1

DNA: TGTGCTAGTGGTTGGGGCGGGGACCAAGAGACCCAGTACTTC
CDR3: CASGWGGDQETQYF
D: .
size: .
V: TRBV12-5
J: TRBJ2-5

DNA: TGTGCCAGCAGCGTAGAGGGGCGGGCGACCCAGTACTTC
CDR3: CASSVEGRATQYF
D: .
size: .
V: TRBV9
J: TRBJ2-5

DNA: TGTGCCAGCAGCCCCGGACTAGCGGGCCTCACAGATACGCAGTATTTT
CDR3: CASSPGLAGLTDTQYF
D: TRBD2
size: .
V: TRBV9
J: TRBJ2-3

DNA: TGTGCCAGTAGACCGACAGGGGGCGCAGATACGCAGTATTTT
CDR3: CASRPTGGADTQYF
D: TRBD1
size: .
V: TRBV19
J: TRBJ2-3

DNA: TGCGCCAGCAGCTTGGGACTAGCGGGAGGCGGGTGGGAGTTCTTC
CDR3: CASSLGLAGGGWEFF
D: TRBD2
size: .
V: TRBV5-1
J: TRBJ2-1

DNA: TGTGCCAGCAGCCACGGAGGGGGCACAGATACGCAGTATTTT
CDR3: CASSHGGGTDTQYF
D: .
size: .
V: TRBV27
J: TRBJ2-3

DNA: TGCGCCAGCAGCTTTGGGGCCATTGGCCCAAATGAAAAACTGTTTTTT
CDR3: CASSFGAIGPNEKLFF
D: .
size: .
V: TRBV5-1
J: TRBJ1-4

DNA: TGTGCCAGCAGCGTAGCATCTCTCCCGAACACTGAAGCTTTCTTT
CDR3: CASSVASLPNTEAFF
D: .
size: .
V: TRBV9
J: TRBJ1-1

DNA: TGTGCCAGCAGCGCCCGGACAGGGCAAGCTTTCTTT
CDR3: CASSARTGQAFF
D: TRBD1
size: .
V: TRBV9
J: TRBJ1-1

DNA: TGTGCCAGCAGTGAAAGTAGCCTGGGGGAGCAGTACTTC
CDR3: CASSESSLGEQYF
D: .
size: .
V: TRBV2
J: TRBJ2-5

DNA: TGTGCCAGCAGTGCGACACTGAGAGAGACCCAGTACTTC
CDR3: CASSATLRETQYF
D: .
size: .
V: TRBV28
J: TRBJ2-5

DNA: TGCGCCAGCAGCTGGGGGGACTCGAACACCGGGGAGCTGTTTTTT
CDR3: CASSWGDSNTGELFF
D: .
size: .
V: TRBV5-1
J: TRBJ2-2

DNA: TGTGCCAGCAGCGTAGGCAGGCAGGGGGATACGCAGTATTTT
CDR3: CASSVGRQGDTQYF
D: .
size: once
V: TRBV7-8
J: TRBJ2-3

DNA: TGCAGCGTTGAAGTGGCAGTTACAGATACGCAGTATTTT
CDR3: CSVEVAVTDTQYF
D: .
size: .
V: TRBV29-1
J: TRBJ2-3